Shown below are 7 T cell receptor beta chains from a single sample sequenced in a study of blood T cell repertoires in COVID-19. TCRdb's copy holds only in-frame clones and misses some; the assay was immunoSEQ multiplex PCR. This table has just under 85,000 clones, around four fifths appearing once. Input material: peripheral blood. The receptors derive from a woman in her fifties or sixties with acute or convalescent COVID-19.

This sequence joins TRBV5-6 and TRBJ2-6; D remains ambiguous. Trimming cost V 1 base and J 2 bases, with 7 bases left between them. CDR3 size: 15 residues. Per germline, CDR1 SGHDT and CDR2 YYEEEE. The CDR3 DNA is TGTGCCAGCAGCTTGCGAGGAGCTGGGGCCAACGTCCTGACTTTC. Translation: CASSLRGAGANVLTF.

The J gene is TRBJ1-2, the V gene TRBV5-4; D is undetermined. The CDR3 extends over 14 amino acids. Trimming left V 4 bases short and J 2 bases short, with 12 bases between. CDR1 and CDR2 from the germline V gene are SGHNT and YYREEE (reference sequence). The CDR3 DNA follows: TGTGCCAGCAGCCGAGACGGGAACAACTATGGCTACACCTTC. Translated, it gives CASSRDGNNYGYTF.

CDR3 coding DNA: TGTGCCAGCAGTCTTACAGGGGATAGCAATCAGCCCCAGCATTTT. Amino acids: CASSLTGDSNQPQHF. V gene TRBV6-5 combines with J gene TRBJ1-5; 7 nucleotides line up with TRBD1. The CDR3 loop spans 15 amino acids. CDR1 is MNHEY and CDR2 is SVGAGI in the germline V gene. V lost 5 bases and J lost 0; bases outside the gene matches: 4.

In its sample, this clone ranks as medium-sized. The chain uses TRBV3-1 (or the pseudogene TRBV3-2) and TRBJ1-1; possibly TRBD1 for D (5 bases). The germline gives CDR1 LGHDT, CDR2 YNNKEL (reference sequence). V was cut by 4 bases and J by 7 bases, with 22 bases left in between. The CDR3 consists of 16 residues. In DNA, the CDR3 is TGTGCCAGCAGCCCCCGTTTTGGCAGGGAATATGGTGAAGCTTTCTTT. This codes for CASSPRFGREYGEAFF.

The chain employs TRBV18 and TRBJ2-2; perhaps TRBD1 as D (6 bases). Per the germline V gene, CDR1 is KGHSH and CDR2 is LQKENI. Trimming left V 3 bases short and J 4 bases short, with 12 bases between. The CDR3 loop spans 15 amino acids. This CDR3 reads CASSPFQGRTGELFF. CDR3 in DNA: TGTGCCAGCTCACCTTTTCAGGGGCGCACCGGGGAGCTGTTTTTT.

V is TRBV7-2 and J is TRBJ2-7; 10 nucleotides match TRBD1. Germline V lookup: CDR1 SGHTA, CDR2 FQGNSA. The CDR3 has 14 amino acids. V gave up 5 bases and J gave up 4 bases; unmatched junction bases: 5. The CDR3 sequence is CASSRDRGRYEQYF. The CDR3 bases are TGTGCCAGCAGCCGGGACAGGGGTCGATACGAGCAGTACTTC.

The chain links TRBV5-1 to TRBJ2-2, with D uncertain. Germline-derived CDR1 and CDR2 are SGHRS and YFSETQ. This CDR3 has 12 amino acids. Trimming removed 5 bases at V and 5 bases at J, with 7 bases between. CDR3 sequence (DNA): TGCGCCAGCAGTCGGGTTACCGGGGAGCTGTTTTTT. Translation: CASSRVTGELFF.